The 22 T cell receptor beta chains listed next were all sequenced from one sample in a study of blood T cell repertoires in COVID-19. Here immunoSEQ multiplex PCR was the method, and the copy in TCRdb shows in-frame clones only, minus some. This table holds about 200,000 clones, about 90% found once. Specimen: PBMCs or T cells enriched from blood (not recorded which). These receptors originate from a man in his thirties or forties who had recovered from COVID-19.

The CDR3 is CASSYSAGTYNEQFF. CDR3 in DNA: TGTGCCAGCAGTTACTCGGCAGGGACCTACAATGAGCAGTTCTTC. The genes are TRBV6-5 and TRBJ2-1; tentative D call: TRBD1 (5 bases). This CDR3 is 15 amino acids long. V was pared by 0 bases and J by 2 bases, with 8 bases between. The germline V gene has CDR1 MNHEY and CDR2 SVGAGI.

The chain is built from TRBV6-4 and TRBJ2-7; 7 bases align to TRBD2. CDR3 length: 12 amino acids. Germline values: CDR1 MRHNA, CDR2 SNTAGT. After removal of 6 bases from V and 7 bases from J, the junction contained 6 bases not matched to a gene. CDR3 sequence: CASRRLAQEQYF. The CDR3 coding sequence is TGTGCCAGCAGAAGACTAGCCCAGGAGCAGTACTTC.

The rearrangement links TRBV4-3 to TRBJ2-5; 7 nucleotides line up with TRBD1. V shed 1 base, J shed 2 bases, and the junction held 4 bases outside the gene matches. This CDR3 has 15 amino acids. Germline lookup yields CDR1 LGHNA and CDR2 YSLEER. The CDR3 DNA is TGCGCCAGCAGCCAAGGAGTGACAGGGCAAGAGACCCAGTACTTC. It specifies CASSQGVTGQETQYF.

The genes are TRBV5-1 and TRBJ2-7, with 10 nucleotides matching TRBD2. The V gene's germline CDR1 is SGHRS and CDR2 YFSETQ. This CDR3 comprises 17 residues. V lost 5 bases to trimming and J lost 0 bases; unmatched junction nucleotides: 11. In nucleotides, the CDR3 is TGCGCCAGCAGGCCAAGACCGGGACTAGCGACCTCCTACGAGCAGTACTTC. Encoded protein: CASRPRPGLATSYEQYF.

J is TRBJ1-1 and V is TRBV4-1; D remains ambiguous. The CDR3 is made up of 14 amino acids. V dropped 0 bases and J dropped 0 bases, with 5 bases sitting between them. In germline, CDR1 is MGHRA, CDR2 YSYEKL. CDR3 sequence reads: CASSQDPMNTEAFF. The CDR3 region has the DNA TGCGCCAGCAGCCAAGATCCCATGAACACTGAAGCTTTCTTT.

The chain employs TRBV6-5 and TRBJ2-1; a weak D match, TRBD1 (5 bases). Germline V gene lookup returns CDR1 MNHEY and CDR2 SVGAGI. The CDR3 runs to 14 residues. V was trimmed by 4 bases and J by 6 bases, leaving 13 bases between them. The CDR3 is CASSWRQRGNEQFF. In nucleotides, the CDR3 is TGTGCCAGCAGTTGGCGACAAAGGGGCAATGAGCAGTTCTTC.

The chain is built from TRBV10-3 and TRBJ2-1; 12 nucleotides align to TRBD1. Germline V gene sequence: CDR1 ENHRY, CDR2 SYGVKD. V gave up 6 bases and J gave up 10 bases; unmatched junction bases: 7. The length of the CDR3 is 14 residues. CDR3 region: CAIRGDRGQWEQFF. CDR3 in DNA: TGTGCCATCAGGGGGGACAGGGGGCAATGGGAGCAGTTCTTC.

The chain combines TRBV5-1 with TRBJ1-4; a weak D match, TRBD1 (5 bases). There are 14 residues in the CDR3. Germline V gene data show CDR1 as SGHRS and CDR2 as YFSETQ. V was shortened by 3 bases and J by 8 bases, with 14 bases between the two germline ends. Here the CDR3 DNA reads TGCGCCAGCAGCTCGCCGGGACGGGGGGAAAAACTGTTTTTT. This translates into CASSSPGRGEKLFF. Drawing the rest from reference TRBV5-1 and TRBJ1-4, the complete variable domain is KAGVTQTPRYLIKTRGQQVTLSCSPISGHRSVSWYQQTPGQGLQFLFEYFSETQRNKGNFPGRFSGRQFSNSRSEMNVSTLELGDSALYLCASSSPGRGEKLFFGSGTQLSVL.

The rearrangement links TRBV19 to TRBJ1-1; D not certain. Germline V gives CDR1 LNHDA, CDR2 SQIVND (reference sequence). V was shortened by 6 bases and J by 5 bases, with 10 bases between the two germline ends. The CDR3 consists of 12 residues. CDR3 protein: CASRGAATEAFF. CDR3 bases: TGTGCCAGTAGGGGTGCGGCTACTGAAGCTTTCTTT.

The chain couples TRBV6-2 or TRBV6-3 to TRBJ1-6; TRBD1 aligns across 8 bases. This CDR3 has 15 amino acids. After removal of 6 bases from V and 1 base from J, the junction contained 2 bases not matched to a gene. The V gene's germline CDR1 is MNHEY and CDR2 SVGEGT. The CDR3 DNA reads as TGTGCCAGCAGCGACAGGGGATCCTATAATTCACCCCTCCACTTT. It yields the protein CASSDRGSYNSPLHF.

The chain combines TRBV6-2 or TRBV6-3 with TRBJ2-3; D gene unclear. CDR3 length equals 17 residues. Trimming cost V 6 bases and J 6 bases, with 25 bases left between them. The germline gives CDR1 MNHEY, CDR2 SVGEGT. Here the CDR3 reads CASSPLPLSNTGDTQYF. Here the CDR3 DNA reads TGTGCCAGCAGCCCTCTCCCACTATCAAATACCGGGGATACGCAGTATTTT.

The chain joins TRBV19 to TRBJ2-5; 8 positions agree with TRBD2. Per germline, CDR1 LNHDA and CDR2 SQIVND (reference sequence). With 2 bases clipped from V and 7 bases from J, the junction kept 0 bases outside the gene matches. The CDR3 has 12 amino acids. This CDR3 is CASSIRGGTQYF. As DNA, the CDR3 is TGTGCCAGTAGTATACGGGGGGGGACCCAGTACTTC.

For the CDR3, the DNA is TGTGCCAGCAGCTCATACAGGGGAAAAAACATTCAGTACTTC. Translation gives CASSSYRGKNIQYF. The chain is built from TRBV11-2 and TRBJ2-4; 7 nucleotides agree with TRBD1. Trimming removed 4 bases from V and 4 bases from J; junction bases left unmatched: 4. CDR3 length: 14 residues. Germline loops: CDR1 SGHAT, CDR2 FQNNGV.

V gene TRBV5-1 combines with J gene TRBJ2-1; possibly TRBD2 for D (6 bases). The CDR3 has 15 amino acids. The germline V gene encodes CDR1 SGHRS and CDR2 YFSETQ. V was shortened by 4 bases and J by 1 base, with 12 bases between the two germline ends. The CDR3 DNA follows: TGCGCCAGCAGCCATACTAGCATTTCCTACAATGAGCAGTTCTTC. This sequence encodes CASSHTSISYNEQFF.

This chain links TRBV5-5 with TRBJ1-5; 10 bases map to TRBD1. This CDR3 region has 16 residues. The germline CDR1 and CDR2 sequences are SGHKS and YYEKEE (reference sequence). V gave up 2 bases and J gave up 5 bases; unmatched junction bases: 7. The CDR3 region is CASSFGSGTGDQPQHF. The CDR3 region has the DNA TGTGCCAGCAGCTTTGGCTCCGGGACAGGGGATCAGCCCCAGCATTTT.

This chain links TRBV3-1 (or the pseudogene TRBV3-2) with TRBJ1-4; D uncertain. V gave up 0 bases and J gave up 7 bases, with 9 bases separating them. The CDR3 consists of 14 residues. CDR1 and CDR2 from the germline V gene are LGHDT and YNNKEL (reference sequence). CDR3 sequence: CASSQDGSREKLFF. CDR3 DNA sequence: TGTGCCAGCAGCCAAGACGGGAGCCGTGAAAAACTGTTTTTT.

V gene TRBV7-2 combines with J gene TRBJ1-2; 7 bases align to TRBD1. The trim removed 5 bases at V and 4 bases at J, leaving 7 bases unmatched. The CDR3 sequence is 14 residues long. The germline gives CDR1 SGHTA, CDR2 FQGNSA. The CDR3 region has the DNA TGTGCCAGCAGCCCAGCCAGGGACAGCTATGGCTACACCTTC. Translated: CASSPARDSYGYTF.

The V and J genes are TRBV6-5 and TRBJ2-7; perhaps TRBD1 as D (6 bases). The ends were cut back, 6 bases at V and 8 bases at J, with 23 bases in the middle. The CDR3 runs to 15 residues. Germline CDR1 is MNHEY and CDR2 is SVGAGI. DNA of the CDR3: TGTGCCAGCAGGTCCAACAGCCGTGAAAGGGGGAAGCAGTACTTC. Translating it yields CASRSNSRERGKQYF.

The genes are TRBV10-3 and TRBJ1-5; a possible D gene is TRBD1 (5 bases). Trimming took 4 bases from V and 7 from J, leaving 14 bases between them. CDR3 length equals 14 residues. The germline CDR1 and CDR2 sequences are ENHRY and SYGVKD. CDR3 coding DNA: TGTGCCATCAGTGTCATAGGGGTCGGGCAGCCCCAGCATTTT. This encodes CAISVIGVGQPQHF.

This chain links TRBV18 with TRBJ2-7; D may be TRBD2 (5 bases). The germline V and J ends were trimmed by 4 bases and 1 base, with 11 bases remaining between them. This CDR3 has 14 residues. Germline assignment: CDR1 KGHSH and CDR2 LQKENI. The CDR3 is CASSLHEGSYEQYF. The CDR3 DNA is TGTGCCAGCTCACTCCACGAGGGATCCTACGAGCAGTACTTC.

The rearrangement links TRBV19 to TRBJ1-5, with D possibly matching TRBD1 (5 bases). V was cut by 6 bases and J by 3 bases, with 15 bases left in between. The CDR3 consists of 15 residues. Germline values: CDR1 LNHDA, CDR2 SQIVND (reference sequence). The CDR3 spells CASRGSRGDNQPQHF. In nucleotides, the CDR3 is TGTGCCAGTAGGGGCTCAAGGGGTGACAATCAGCCCCAGCATTTT.

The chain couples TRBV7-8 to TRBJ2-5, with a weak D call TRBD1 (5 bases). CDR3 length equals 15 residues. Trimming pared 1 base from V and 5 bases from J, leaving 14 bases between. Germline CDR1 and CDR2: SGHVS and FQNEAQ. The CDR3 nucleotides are TGTGCCAGCAGCTTAGAGGGCAGGGCCCGCGAGACCCAGTACTTC. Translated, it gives CASSLEGRARETQYF.